The source of this T cell receptor (beta chain) is a study of blood T cell repertoires in COVID-19. Turning to the study itself: The United States, Italy and Spain supplied acute and convalescent COVID-19 samples.

Original analysis: The assay estimated nucleated cells by amplifying reference gene primers. Libraries were prepared by immunoSEQ multiplex PCR; TCRdb keeps only in-frame clonotypes and omits some of them. That table supplies the V and J calls and clone size; D and trimming were determined from the DNA. There are more than 90,000 clones in the sample; around 81% occur only once, and 4.1% lies in the top ten. This CDR3 contains 18 residues. Germline CDR1 is WNHNN and CDR2 is SYGVQD (reference sequence). V was pared by 4 bases and J by 5 bases, with 13 bases of the junction left unmatched. Sequences were obtained from peripheral blood. The chain is built from TRBV10-1 and TRBJ2-1; 11 bases align to TRBD2. The TCR originated in a man between 60 and 75 years old with acute or convalescent COVID-19. This CDR3 reads CASSGDQTSGAVDNEQFF. The CDR3 DNA follows: TGCGCCAGCAGTGGGGACCAGACTAGCGGGGCCGTTGACAATGAGCAGTTCTTC.